This TCR beta chain was sequenced for a study of HIV-infected patients and healthy controls. The CDR3 length is 16 residues. Germline V gene lookup returns CDR1 MNHEY and CDR2 SVGEGT. V lost 0 bases, J lost 7 bases, and 6 bases stayed unmatched. TCRdb independently ran MiXCR on the 5' RACE reads; one entry per CDR3 protein. The sample carries 60,000 to 75,000 distinct CDR3 sequences, about 15% recorded once. The chain recombines TRBV6-2 or TRBV6-3 with TRBJ2-4; the match to TRBD2 covers 10 bases. The specimen was CD4+ T cells from blood. This clonotype was sampled from a human donor in good health. CDR3 coding DNA: TGTGCCAGCAGTTACTCCGATAGCGGGGGGCTCAACATTCAGTACTTC. Amino acid sequence: CASSYSDSGGLNIQYF.